The sequence of this TCR beta chain was determined in a study of post-analysis software for immune sequencing data. The authors incorporated unique molecular identifiers into the TCR beta cDNA libraries. One entry per CDR3 protein, called by TCRdb with MiXCR from the PCR reads. The sample lists about 200,000 distinct CDR3 sequences, 29% occurring once. There are 14 residues in the CDR3. Germline V gene sequence: CDR1 KGHSH, CDR2 LQKENI. V was shortened by 4 bases and J by 8 bases, with 14 bases between the two germline ends. Study-wide results and caveats: Patients used about five TRBV segments, including TRBV5-6, TRBV5-1 and TRBV20-1, more often than controls.

The table lists this clonotype with a few counts. Its matching antigen is unknown. This chain joins TRBV18 and TRBJ1-4, with a weak D call TRBD1 (5 bases). Sequencing was carried out using blood. The receptor's source is a girl aged 2-17 years with multiple sclerosis. CDR3 loop: CASSRSAWGEKLFF. In DNA form, the CDR3 reads TGTGCCAGCTCACGGTCCGCATGGGGCGAAAAACTGTTTTTT.